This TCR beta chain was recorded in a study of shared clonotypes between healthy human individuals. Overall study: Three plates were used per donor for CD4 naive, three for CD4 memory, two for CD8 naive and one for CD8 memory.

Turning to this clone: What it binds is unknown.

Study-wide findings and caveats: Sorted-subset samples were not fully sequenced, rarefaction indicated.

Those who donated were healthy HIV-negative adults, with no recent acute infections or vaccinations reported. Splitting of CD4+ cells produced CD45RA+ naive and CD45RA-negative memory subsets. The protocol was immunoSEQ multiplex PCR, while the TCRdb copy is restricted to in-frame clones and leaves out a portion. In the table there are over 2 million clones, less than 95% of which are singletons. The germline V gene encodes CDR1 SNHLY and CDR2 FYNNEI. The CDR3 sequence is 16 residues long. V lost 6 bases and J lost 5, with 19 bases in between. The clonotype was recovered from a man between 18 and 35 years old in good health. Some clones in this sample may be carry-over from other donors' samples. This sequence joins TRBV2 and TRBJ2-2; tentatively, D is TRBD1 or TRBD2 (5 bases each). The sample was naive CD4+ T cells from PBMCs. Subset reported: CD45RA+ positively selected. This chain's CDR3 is CASSRDERAETGELFF. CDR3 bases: TGTGCCAGCAGCCGGGACGAGAGGGCCGAAACCGGGGAGCTGTTTTTT.